A single sample is the source of the 24 T cell receptor beta chains below, sequenced in a study of blood T cell repertoires in COVID-19. Clones were read by immunoSEQ multiplex PCR, and TCRdb kept only the in-frame ones, dropping some. The sample consists of roughly 170,000 clones, around two thirds of them appearing once. Sequencing was done on a sample of peripheral blood. These receptors originate from an elderly woman with acute or convalescent COVID-19.

The rearrangement uses TRBV5-4 and TRBJ1-5, with D perhaps TRBD1 (6 bases). CDR1 is SGHNT and CDR2 is YYREEE in the germline V gene (reference sequence). This CDR3 has 14 amino acids. V was clipped by 0 bases and J by 9 bases, with 13 bases between them. The CDR3 DNA follows: TGTGCCAGCAGCTTGGATCAGGGGTCGACGCCCCAGCATTTT. Its protein product is CASSLDQGSTPQHF.

The chain couples TRBV5-1 to TRBJ2-5, with 8 bases that match TRBD1. J was trimmed by 3 bases and V by 4 bases; bases with no gene match: 5. This CDR3 has 14 amino acids. Germline lookup yields CDR1 SGHRS and CDR2 YFSETQ. CDR3 region: CASSRDRSKETQYF. The CDR3 DNA follows: TGCGCCAGCAGCAGGGACAGGTCGAAAGAGACCCAGTACTTC. Drawing the rest from reference TRBV5-1 and TRBJ2-5, the complete variable domain is KAGVTQTPRYLIKTRGQQVTLSCSPISGHRSVSWYQQTPGQGLQFLFEYFSETQRNKGNFPGRFSGRQFSNSRSEMNVSTLELGDSALYLCASSRDRSKETQYFGPGTRLLVL.

This clone was seen only a few times. The sample holds other DNA sequences that translate to the same CDR3. This chain connects TRBV5-1 to TRBJ1-2; D not resolved. V was clipped by 0 bases and J by 0 bases, with 6 bases between them. The CDR3 runs to 14 residues. From germline, CDR1 is SGHRS and CDR2 YFSETQ. DNA of the CDR3: TGCGCCAGCAGCTTGGGCAGTTCTAACTATGGCTACACCTTC. Protein product: CASSLGSSNYGYTF.

The rearrangement uses TRBV28 and TRBJ1-2; 7 bases agree with TRBD1. The ends lost 6 bases at V and 1 base at J; junction bases unmatched: 5. Germline values: CDR1 MDHEN, CDR2 SYDVKM. CDR3 length equals 14 residues. The CDR3 bases are TGTGCCAGCAGAAAACAGGGGATTAACTATGGCTACACCTTC. Amino acids: CASRKQGINYGYTF.

V usage is TRBV4-2 and J usage is TRBJ1-4, with D unclear. Germline V lookup: CDR1 LGHNA, CDR2 YNFKEQ. The CDR3 consists of 15 residues. Deletions cut 0 bases from V and 0 bases from J, with 5 bases between. This chain's CDR3 is CASSQDIPTNEKLFF. Written as DNA, the CDR3 is TGTGCCAGCAGCCAAGATATCCCAACTAATGAAAAACTGTTTTTT.

The DNA for the CDR3 is TGTGCCAGCAGCTTCGGTAGCGGGACCACAGATACGCAGTATTTT. Translating it yields CASSFGSGTTDTQYF. The rearrangement links TRBV5-4 to TRBJ2-3; 8 nucleotides match TRBD2. The V segment lost 2 bases and the J segment 2 bases; nucleotides outside the gene matches: 4. Germline V lookup: CDR1 SGHNT, CDR2 YYREEE (reference sequence). This CDR3 is 15 amino acids long.

The CDR3 bases are TGTGCCAGCAGTCCAGGACAGGGTTATCAGCCCCAGCATTTT. Translating gives CASSPGQGYQPQHF. The genes are TRBV2 and TRBJ1-5; TRBD1 agrees at 8 bases. This CDR3 spans 14 amino acids. Germline CDR1 is SNHLY and CDR2 is FYNNEI. V gave up 5 bases and J gave up 5 bases; unmatched junction bases: 5.

This chain links TRBV5-4 with TRBJ1-2; 7 bases agree with TRBD1. With V trimmed by 0 bases and J by 4 bases, 6 bases remained unmatched. Per the germline V gene, CDR1 is SGHNT and CDR2 is YYREEE (reference sequence). This CDR3 contains 15 residues. The CDR3, as DNA: TGTGCCAGCAGCTTGGCCGGGGCAGGGGGCTATGGCTACACCTTC. It specifies CASSLAGAGGYGYTF.

The table lists this clone with a count of one. The V call is TRBV5-1, the J call TRBJ2-3; D remains unclear. The V end lost 0 bases, the J end lost 1 base, and 12 bases lay between the germline ends. The CDR3 sequence is 16 residues long. Germline CDR1 and CDR2: SGHRS and YFSETQ. The CDR3 DNA sequence: TGCGCCAGCAGCTTGGAACGGTGGTTTGGCACAGATACGCAGTATTTT. Protein sequence: CASSLERWFGTDTQYF. The whole variable domain, remainder taken from reference TRBV5-1 and TRBJ2-3, is KAGVTQTPRYLIKTRGQQVTLSCSPISGHRSVSWYQQTPGQGLQFLFEYFSETQRNKGNFPGRFSGRQFSNSRSEMNVSTLELGDSALYLCASSLERWFGTDTQYFGPGTRLTVL.

The chain couples TRBV24-1 to TRBJ2-5, with 9 bases fitting TRBD1. CDR3 length equals 15 residues. V gave up 5 bases and J gave up 3 bases; unmatched junction bases: 6. In germline, CDR1 is KGHDR, CDR2 SFDVKD. The CDR3 nucleotides are TGTGCCACCAGTGTCGCCACAGGGGGCGAAGAGACCCAGTACTTC. Amino acids: CATSVATGGEETQYF.

This CDR3 reads CASSLVIQGQETQYF. The CDR3 region has the DNA TGCGCCAGCAGCTTGGTAATCCAGGGCCAAGAGACCCAGTACTTC. The chain employs TRBV5-1 and TRBJ2-5; possibly TRBD1 for D (5 bases). This CDR3 spans 15 amino acids. Trimming shortened V by 0 bases and J by 1 base, and 10 bases separated the two germline ends. Germline V gene data show CDR1 as SGHRS and CDR2 as YFSETQ.

This clone was recorded once. The V gene is TRBV7-8, the J gene TRBJ2-7; 8 bases agree with TRBD1. With V trimmed by 6 bases and J by 4 bases, 8 bases remained unmatched. Germline values: CDR1 SGHVS, CDR2 FQNEAQ. This CDR3 region has 14 residues. CDR3 in DNA: TGTGCCAGCAGTACCGGGACAGGAAGTTACGAGCAGTACTTC. Translating gives CASSTGTGSYEQYF.

The chain couples TRBV14 to TRBJ1-4; D uncertain. CDR1 is SGHDN and CDR2 is FVKESK in the germline V gene. V lost 1 base, J lost 8 bases, and 5 bases lay in between. This CDR3 contains 12 residues. CDR3 amino acids: CASSQVSEKLFF. The CDR3 nucleotides read TGTGCCAGCAGCCAAGTCTCCGAAAAACTGTTTTTT.

The J gene is TRBJ1-3, the V gene TRBV28; the match to TRBD1 covers 7 bases. V trimming: 10 bases; J trimming: 4 bases; junction bases outside the gene matches: 7. The CDR3 has 13 residues. The V gene's germline CDR1 is MDHEN and CDR2 SYDVKM. The CDR3 protein is CATATGNGNTIYF. The CDR3 bases are TGTGCCACCGCGACAGGGAACGGAAACACCATATATTTT. Using reference TRBV28 and TRBJ1-3 for the parts outside the CDR3, the full variable domain is DVKVTQSSRYLVKRTGEKVFLECVQDMDHENMFWYRQDPGLGLRLIYFSYDVKMKEKGDIPEGYSVSREKKERFSLILESASTNQTSMYLCATATGNGNTIYFGEGSWLTVV.

The rearrangement links TRBV11-2 to TRBJ2-1; 13 bases line up with TRBD2. The trim removed 5 bases at V and 6 bases at J, leaving 1 base unmatched. Germline V gene sequence: CDR1 SGHAT, CDR2 FQNNGV. This CDR3 region has 14 residues. The CDR3 nucleotides read TGTGCCAGCAGCAGGACTAGCGGGAGCAATGAGCAGTTCTTC. It specifies CASSRTSGSNEQFF.

V gene TRBV4-1 combines with J gene TRBJ2-5, with TRBD2 matching 9 bases. Germline V CDR1 and CDR2: MGHRA, YSYEKL. The length of the CDR3 is 17 residues. V was pared by 8 bases and J by 2 bases, with 15 bases of the junction left unmatched. Written as DNA, the CDR3 is TGCGCCAGCCGGCCGTCGAGAGGGCTAGCGGGACAAGAGACCCAGTACTTC. This sequence encodes CASRPSRGLAGQETQYF.

V is TRBV7-8 and J is TRBJ2-5; 13 nucleotides match TRBD2. CDR1 and CDR2 from the germline V gene are SGHVS and FQNEAQ. Germline trimming cut 4 bases from V and 5 bases from J; bases unmatched to any gene: 7. The CDR3 runs to 16 residues. CDR3 loop: CASSSTSGRNGETQYF. The CDR3 DNA sequence: TGTGCCAGCAGCTCGACTAGCGGGAGGAATGGGGAGACCCAGTACTTC.

This CDR3 is CASSLSEGTDTQYF. The DNA for the CDR3 is TGTGCCAGCAGCTTATCCGAGGGTACAGATACGCAGTATTTT. This chain links TRBV7-2 with TRBJ2-3; D is possibly TRBD2 (5 bases). This CDR3 comprises 14 residues. Germline V gene sequence: CDR1 SGHTA, CDR2 FQGNSA. Between the trimmed V and J ends, which lost 2 bases and 3 bases, there was a span of 9 bases.

J is TRBJ1-2 and V is TRBV6-6; tentatively, D is TRBD1 (5 bases). The CDR3 extends over 14 amino acids. V dropped 0 bases and J dropped 1 base, with 6 bases sitting between them. Germline-derived CDR1 and CDR2 are MNHNY and SVGAGI (reference sequence). CDR3 in amino acids: CASSYSTDNYGYTF. The CDR3 DNA follows: TGTGCCAGCAGTTACTCGACAGATAACTATGGCTACACCTTC.

The V and J genes are TRBV19 and TRBJ2-7; 11 bases agree with TRBD1. V lost 5 bases and J lost 3; bases outside the gene matches: 3. The CDR3 runs to 14 residues. Germline lookup yields CDR1 LNHDA and CDR2 SQIVND (reference sequence). Here the CDR3 DNA reads TGTGCCAGTAGTCCAGGGACAGGGGGCTACGAGCAGTACTTC. Translated, it gives CASSPGTGGYEQYF.

The chain joins TRBV7-2 to TRBJ2-5; TRBD2 aligns across 8 bases. This CDR3 comprises 17 residues. V shed 7 bases, J shed 4 bases, and the junction held 17 bases outside the gene matches. Germline CDR1 is SGHTA and CDR2 is FQGNSA. This CDR3 reads CASTVVLGAGVSETQYF. CDR3 DNA sequence: TGTGCCAGCACCGTTGTTCTCGGAGCGGGAGTTTCAGAGACCCAGTACTTC. Based on the CDR3 plus reference TRBV7-2 and TRBJ2-5, the full variable domain is GAGVSQSPSNKVTEKGKDVELRCDPISGHTALYWYRQSLGQGLEFLIYFQGNSAPDKSGLPSDRFSAERTGGSVSTLTIQRTQQEDSAVYLCASTVVLGAGVSETQYFGPGTRLLVL.

V is TRBV10-1 and J is TRBJ2-7; 9 nucleotides agree with TRBD2. With V trimmed by 4 bases and J by 0 bases, 4 bases remained unmatched. The CDR3 is made up of 15 amino acids. The germline V gene encodes CDR1 WNHNN and CDR2 SYGVQD (reference sequence). The CDR3 sequence: CASSGGSGGSYEQYF. Written as DNA, the CDR3 is TGCGCCAGCAGTGGTGGTAGCGGGGGCTCCTACGAGCAGTACTTC.

V is TRBV5-1 and J is TRBJ1-4; D might be TRBD1 (5 bases). Germline lookup yields CDR1 SGHRS and CDR2 YFSETQ. The CDR3 is 15 residues long. V lost 0 bases and J 7 bases, leaving 13 bases between the germline ends. CDR3 DNA sequence: TGCGCCAGCAGCTTGGACGGTAACGGGGGTGAAAAACTGTTTTTT. Translated, it gives CASSLDGNGGEKLFF. The full variable domain, its missing parts supplied by reference TRBV5-1 and TRBJ1-4, is KAGVTQTPRYLIKTRGQQVTLSCSPISGHRSVSWYQQTPGQGLQFLFEYFSETQRNKGNFPGRFSGRQFSNSRSEMNVSTLELGDSALYLCASSLDGNGGEKLFFGSGTQLSVL.

The rearrangement links TRBV30 to TRBJ1-1; TRBD1 matches 7 bases. V lost 0 bases, J lost 7 bases, and 2 bases stayed unmatched. Germline V CDR1 and CDR2: GTSNPN, SVGIG (reference sequence). The CDR3 is made up of 12 amino acids. As DNA, the CDR3 is TGTGCCTGGAGTGTGGGACAGCATGAAGCTTTCTTT. Translating it yields CAWSVGQHEAFF.